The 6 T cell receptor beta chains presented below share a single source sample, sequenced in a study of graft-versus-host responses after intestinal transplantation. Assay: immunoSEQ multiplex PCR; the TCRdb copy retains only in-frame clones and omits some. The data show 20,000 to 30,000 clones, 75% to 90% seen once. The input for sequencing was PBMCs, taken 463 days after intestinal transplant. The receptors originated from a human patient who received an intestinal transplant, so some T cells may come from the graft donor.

The CDR3 reads CASSLDGGTNEKLFF. The CDR3, as DNA: TGTGCCAGCAGCTTAGACGGTGGAACTAATGAAAAACTGTTTTTT. The V call is TRBV7-9, the J call TRBJ1-4; D is uncertain. From germline, CDR1 is SEHNR and CDR2 FQNEAQ (reference sequence). V shed 1 base and J shed 1 base, with 7 bases lying between them. The CDR3 sequence is 15 residues long.

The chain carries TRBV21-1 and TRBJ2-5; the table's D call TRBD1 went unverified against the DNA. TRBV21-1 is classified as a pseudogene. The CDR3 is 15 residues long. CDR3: CASSKLTGQRETQYF. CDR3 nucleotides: TGTGCCAGCAGCAAATTAACAGGGCAACGGGAGACCCAGTACTTC.

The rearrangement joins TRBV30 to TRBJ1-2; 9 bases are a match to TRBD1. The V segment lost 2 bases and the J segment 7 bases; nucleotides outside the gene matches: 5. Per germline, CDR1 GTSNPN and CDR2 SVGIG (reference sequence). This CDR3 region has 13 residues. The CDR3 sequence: CAWSLGQGGGYTF. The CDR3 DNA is TGTGCCTGGAGTCTGGGACAGGGCGGTGGCTACACCTTC.

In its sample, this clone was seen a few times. For the CDR3, the DNA is TGTGCCAGAAGTACCTCAGGCGATCGGGAGCAGTTCTTC. This translates into CARSTSGDREQFF. This rearrangement joins TRBV5-3 to TRBJ2-1; D unresolved. TRBV5-3 falls under the ORF class, with uncertain function. V shed 5 bases and J shed 10 bases, with 16 bases lying between them. The CDR3 has 13 residues.

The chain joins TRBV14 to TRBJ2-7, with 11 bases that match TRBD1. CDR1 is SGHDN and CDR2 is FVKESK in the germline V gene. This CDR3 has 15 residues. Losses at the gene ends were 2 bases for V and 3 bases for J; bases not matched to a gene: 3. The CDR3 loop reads CASSQRTGGFYEQYF. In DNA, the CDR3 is TGTGCCAGCAGCCAAAGGACAGGGGGCTTCTACGAGCAGTACTTC.

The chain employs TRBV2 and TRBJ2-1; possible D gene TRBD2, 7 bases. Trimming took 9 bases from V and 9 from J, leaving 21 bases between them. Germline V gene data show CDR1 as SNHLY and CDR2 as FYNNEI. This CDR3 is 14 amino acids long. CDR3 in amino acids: CARNPIEGGGEQFF. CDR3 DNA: TGTGCCAGAAATCCCATTGAGGGAGGGGGTGAGCAGTTCTTC.